This TCR beta chain was identified in a study of blood T cell repertoires in COVID-19. CDR1 is SQVTM and CDR2 is ANQGSEA in the germline V gene. Trimming took 3 bases from V and 8 from J, leaving 16 bases between them. The CDR3 has 13 residues. Some clones are missing from TCRdb's copy, which holds only in-frame ones; the method was immunoSEQ multiplex PCR. The data show some 97,000 clones, approximately 91% seen once. The sequenced sample was peripheral blood. The chain combines TRBV29-1 with TRBJ1-2, with TRBD1 as a possible D gene (5 bases). The receptor was isolated from a man aged 60 to 75 with acute or convalescent COVID-19. The chain's CDR3 is CSVETGFGGGYTF. As DNA, the CDR3 is TGCAGCGTTGAGACCGGGTTTGGGGGGGGCTACACCTTC.